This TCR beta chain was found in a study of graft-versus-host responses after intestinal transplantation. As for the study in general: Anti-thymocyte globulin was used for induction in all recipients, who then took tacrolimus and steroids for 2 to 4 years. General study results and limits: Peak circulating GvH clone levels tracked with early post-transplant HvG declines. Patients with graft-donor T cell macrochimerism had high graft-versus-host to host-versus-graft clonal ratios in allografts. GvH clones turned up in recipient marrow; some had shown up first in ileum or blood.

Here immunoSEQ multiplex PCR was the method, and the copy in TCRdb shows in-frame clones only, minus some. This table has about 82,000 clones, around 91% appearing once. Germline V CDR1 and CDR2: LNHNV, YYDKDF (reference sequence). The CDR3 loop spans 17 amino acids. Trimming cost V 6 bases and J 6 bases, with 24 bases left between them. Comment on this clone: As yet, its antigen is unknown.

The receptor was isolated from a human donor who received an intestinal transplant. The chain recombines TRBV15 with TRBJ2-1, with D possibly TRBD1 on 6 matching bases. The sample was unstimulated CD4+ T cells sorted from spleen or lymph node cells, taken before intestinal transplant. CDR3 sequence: CATSPTGTPNMGNEQFF. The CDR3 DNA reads TGTGCCACCAGTCCTACAGGGACCCCCAATATGGGCAATGAGCAGTTCTTC.